What follows describes a single T cell receptor beta chain. This sample is drawn from a study of T-cell memory formation after mild COVID-19. One entry per CDR3 protein, called by TCRdb with MiXCR from the 5' RACE reads. This table holds about half a million distinct CDR3 sequences, about 20% found once. This receptor was taken from an adult woman who had mild COVID-19 (a few samples of this study predate the infection). Cell type and time point are not known. The sample taken for sequencing was PBMCs or a T cell subset sorted from them (not recorded which).

Here the CDR3 DNA reads TGTGCCATCAGTGAGGGGGGGCAAGGAAAACTGTTTTTT. Translation gives CAISEGGQGKLFF. The chain is built from TRBV10-3 and TRBJ1-4, with a possible D match to TRBD1 (6 bases). Trimming removed 2 bases from V and 10 bases from J, with 11 bases in between. The CDR3 loop spans 13 amino acids. The germline gives CDR1 ENHRY, CDR2 SYGVKD.